Listed below are T cell receptor beta chains from one sample, sequenced in a study of blood T cell repertoires in COVID-19. Data came from immunoSEQ multiplex PCR; TCRdb stores just in-frame clones and leaves some out. The table includes fewer than 350,000 clones, roughly 87% detected once. Sequences were obtained from PBMCs or T cells enriched from blood (not recorded which). The receptor set was obtained from a middle-aged woman who had recovered from COVID-19. CDR3s include the opening cysteine and the closing phenylalanine or tryptophan. D genes are given only for firm matches. The size entry is marked missing in some rows and otherwise reads once, few, many or a size class.

v_gene,abundance,j_gene,d_gene,CDR3aa,CDR3nt
TRBV5-1,-,TRBJ2-2,TRBD2,CASGIGEAGGPTGELFF,TGCGCCAGCGGAATCGGGGAGGCGGGAGGGCCCACCGGGGAGCTGTTTTTT
TRBV10-2,once,TRBJ2-7,-,CASSDRGTSSYEQYF,TGCGCCAGCAGCGACAGGGGGACTAGCTCCTACGAGCAGTACTTC
TRBV30,-,TRBJ1-2,TRBD1,CAWTPGQGPGYTF,TGTGCCTGGACTCCAGGACAGGGGCCTGGCTACACCTTC
TRBV15,-,TRBJ2-7,-,CATSRDQRSYEQYF,TGTGCCACCAGCAGAGATCAGAGGAGCTACGAGCAGTACTTC
TRBV7-6,-,TRBJ2-7,-,CASSFSAGSYEQYF,TGTGCCAGCAGCTTCAGTGCAGGGTCCTACGAGCAGTACTTC
TRBV13,-,TRBJ2-5,-,CASSTGPYQETQYF,TGTGCCAGCAGCACAGGTCCGTACCAAGAGACCCAGTACTTC
TRBV7-9,-,TRBJ2-5,TRBD1,CASSLTGTGRETQYF,TGTGCCAGCAGCCTAACAGGGACAGGGAGGGAGACCCAGTACTTC
TRBV4-3,-,TRBJ2-3,-,CASSPYSRMSTDTQYF,TGCGCCAGCAGCCCTTACTCGCGAATGAGCACAGATACGCAGTATTTT
TRBV30,-,TRBJ1-1,TRBD1,CAWAGQVNTEAFF,TGTGCCTGGGCCGGACAGGTGAACACTGAAGCTTTCTTT
TRBV18,-,TRBJ1-5,-,CASSPRTGSQPQHF,TGTGCCAGCTCACCACGGACGGGATCGCAGCCCCAGCATTTT
TRBV3-1/TRBV3-2,-,TRBJ1-5,-,CASSQGGSQPQHF,TGTGCCAGCAGCCAAGGGGGCAGTCAGCCCCAGCATTTT
TRBV11-3,-,TRBJ2-3,-,CASSSRGNTDTQYF,TGTGCCAGCAGCTCCCGGGGGAACACAGATACGCAGTATTTT
TRBV12-3/TRBV12-4,-,TRBJ2-7,TRBD2,CASGGGRNEQYF,TGTGCCAGCGGCGGGGGAAGAAACGAGCAGTACTTC
TRBV4-3,-,TRBJ1-4,-,CASSHGGMEEKLFF,TGCGCCAGCAGCCACGGGGGGATGGAGGAAAAACTGTTTTTT
TRBV7-6,-,TRBJ2-7,-,CASSLVSGDIYEQYF,TGTGCCAGCAGCTTAGTTTCGGGAGATATCTACGAGCAGTACTTC
TRBV24-1,-,TRBJ2-3,TRBD2,CATTSTREDYTQYF,TGTGCCACCACTTCCACGCGGGAGGATTATACGCAGTATTTT
TRBV5-1,-,TRBJ2-3,TRBD2,CASTSGRPTDTQYF,TGCGCCAGCACAAGCGGGAGACCCACAGATACGCAGTATTTT
TRBV6-4,-,TRBJ2-7,TRBD2,CASSDSKTSGNYLGYEQYF,TGTGCCAGCAGTGACTCAAAGACTAGCGGGAATTACCTCGGTTACGAGCAGTACTTC
TRBV27,-,TRBJ2-1,TRBD2,CASTPGLAIHEQFF,TGTGCCAGCACTCCGGGACTAGCTATCCATGAGCAGTTCTTC
TRBV5-6,-,TRBJ1-2,TRBD1,CASSRGGRGYGYTF,TGTGCCAGCAGCCGAGGGGGCAGGGGGTATGGCTACACCTTC
TRBV5-1,-,TRBJ1-5,-,CASSLEGGYQPQHF,TGCGCCAGCAGCTTGGAGGGCGGGTATCAGCCCCAGCATTTT
TRBV7-2,-,TRBJ1-6,TRBD1,CASSLRTGTTADSPLHF,TGTGCCAGCAGCTTAAGGACAGGAACGACAGCTGATTCACCCCTCCACTTT
TRBV19,few,TRBJ1-5,-,CASTAGQYNQPQHF,TGTGCCAGTACCGCCGGACAGTACAATCAGCCCCAGCATTTT
TRBV29-1,-,TRBJ2-5,TRBD1,CSAHRDSGETQYF,TGCAGCGCTCACCGGGACAGTGGCGAGACCCAGTACTTC
TRBV7-2,-,TRBJ2-1,-,CASSPSKGGDEQFF,TGTGCCAGCAGCCCCTCCAAGGGGGGGGACGAGCAGTTCTTC
TRBV28,-,TRBJ2-4,-,CASSLVGDINIQYF,TGTGCCAGCAGTTTAGTAGGGGACATAAACATTCAGTACTTC
TRBV28,-,TRBJ1-5,-,CASRGVHTGYQPQHF,TGTGCCAGCAGGGGGGTACACACAGGGTATCAGCCCCAGCATTTT
TRBV7-9,-,TRBJ2-1,TRBD2,CASSLLGLANEQFF,TGTGCCAGCAGCTTATTAGGACTAGCGAATGAGCAGTTCTTC
TRBV6-2/TRBV6-3,-,TRBJ1-2,TRBD1,CASSPGQGFNYGYTF,TGTGCCAGCAGCCCGGGACAGGGATTTAACTATGGCTACACCTTC
TRBV7-2,-,TRBJ2-7,TRBD1,CASSLDAGQGGEQYF,TGTGCCAGCAGCTTAGACGCGGGACAGGGTGGCGAGCAGTACTTC
TRBV18,-,TRBJ1-1,-,CASSPQGTEAFF,TGTGCCAGCTCACCCCAGGGAACTGAAGCTTTCTTT